This record concerns one TCR beta chain sequence. The sample originates from a study of response to subunit inactivated influenza vaccine. A single record per CDR3 protein comes from TCRdb applying MiXCR to the RT-PCR reads. The sample lists roughly 670,000 distinct CDR3 sequences; around 15% were seen once. Germline CDR1 is MGHRA and CDR2 is YSYEKL. Trimming cost V 0 bases and J 4 bases; bases outside gene matches: 8. CDR3 length: 17 residues. The gene calls are TRBV4-1 and TRBJ2-1, with TRBD2 identical over 8 bases. Here the sequenced sample was PBMCs from blood, taken approximately 15 days before vaccination. This receptor was taken from a man in his forties or fifties who received an inactivated influenza vaccine. The CDR3 DNA is TGCGCCAGCAGCCAAGACGTCGCGGGGGGCCTATACAATGAGCAGTTCTTC. It is translated as CASSQDVAGGLYNEQFF.